Presented here are 23 T cell receptor beta chains from one specimen sequenced in a study of T cells after somatic rescue of genetic block. The protocol was immunoSEQ multiplex PCR, while the TCRdb copy is restricted to in-frame clones and leaves out a portion. The table lists 100,000 to 120,000 clones, just over 90% of them singletons. The sample consisted of peripheral blood mononuclear cells (PBMCs). Source of these receptors: a woman aged 18-29 years.

The chain carries TRBV5-1 and TRBJ2-3; D might be TRBD2 (5 bases). Germline V lookup: CDR1 SGHRS, CDR2 YFSETQ. Trimming took off 5 bases at V and 0 bases at J, with 7 bases between the two ends. This CDR3 region has 13 residues. The CDR3 loop is CASRRESTDTQYF. CDR3 in DNA: TGCGCCAGCAGACGGGAAAGCACAGATACGCAGTATTTT. The whole variable domain, remainder taken from reference TRBV5-1 and TRBJ2-3, is KAGVTQTPRYLIKTRGQQVTLSCSPISGHRSVSWYQQTPGQGLQFLFEYFSETQRNKGNFPGRFSGRQFSNSRSEMNVSTLELGDSALYLCASRRESTDTQYFGPGTRLTVL.

The table lists this clone with a count of one. V gene TRBV19 combines with J gene TRBJ2-1; 14 bases fit TRBD2. Trimming removed 4 bases from V and 3 bases from J; junction bases left unmatched: 2. Germline-derived CDR1 and CDR2 are LNHDA and SQIVND (reference sequence). This CDR3 is 16 amino acids long. The chain's CDR3 is CASSRGLAGGYNEQFF. CDR3 DNA: TGTGCCAGTAGTAGAGGACTAGCGGGGGGCTACAATGAGCAGTTCTTC. Full variable domain (outside the CDR3, taken from reference TRBV19 and TRBJ2-1): DGGITQSPKYLFRKEGQNVTLSCEQNLNHDAMYWYRQDPGQGLRLIYYSQIVNDFQKGDIAEGYSVSREKKESFPLTVTSAQKNPTAFYLCASSRGLAGGYNEQFFGPGTRLTVL.

V and J are TRBV7-9 and TRBJ2-2, with 11 nucleotides matching TRBD2. The CDR3 length is 15 residues. The V and J ends lost 6 bases and 6 bases, in that order; junction bases with no gene match: 6. Germline values: CDR1 SEHNR, CDR2 FQNEAQ (reference sequence). As DNA, the CDR3 is TGTGCCAGCAGGAATCCGGGACTAGCGGCCGGGGAGCTGTTTTTT. Amino acids: CASRNPGLAAGELFF.

The rearrangement links TRBV9 to TRBJ2-1, with D uncertain. Germline-derived CDR1 and CDR2 are SGDLS and YYNGEE. This CDR3 is built from 11 residues. Trimming pared 3 bases from V and 8 bases from J, leaving 6 bases between. CDR3 DNA: TGTGCCAGCAGCGAAAGCGATGAGCAGTTCTTC. Amino acid sequence: CASSESDEQFF. Full variable domain (outside the CDR3, taken from reference TRBV9 and TRBJ2-1): DSGVTQTPKHLITATGQRVTLRCSPRSGDLSVYWYQQSLDQGLQFLIQYYNGEERAKGNILERFSAQQFPDLHSELNLSSLELGDSALYFCASSESDEQFFGPGTRLTVL.

V gene TRBV9 combines with J gene TRBJ1-1; the D gene is possibly TRBD1 (6 bases). The CDR3 sequence is 14 residues long. The germline V gene has CDR1 SGDLS and CDR2 YYNGEE. Trimming took 2 bases from V and 6 from J, leaving 14 bases between them. CDR3 sequence (DNA): TGTGCCAGCAGCGTGGAAGACAGGCGCCCTGAAGCTTTCTTT. Residues: CASSVEDRRPEAFF.

The CDR3, as DNA: TGCGCCAGCAGCCAAGTAACAGGAACCGGGGAGCTGTTTTTT. Protein sequence: CASSQVTGTGELFF. The V and J genes are TRBV4-3 and TRBJ2-2; TRBD1 might be the D (5 bases). V lost 1 base to trimming and J lost 5 bases, with 8 bases between them. The CDR3 length is 14 residues. Looked up from germline, CDR1 is LGHNA and CDR2 is YSLEER.

V gene TRBV18 combines with J gene TRBJ1-1; 7 nucleotides match TRBD1. This CDR3 region has 16 residues. The V and J ends lost 1 base and 3 bases, in that order; junction bases with no gene match: 8. Germline CDR1 reads KGHSH; CDR2 reads LQKENI. The CDR3 DNA follows: TGTGCCAGCTCACCACTTGGACCAGGGGGAGACACTGAAGCTTTCTTT. Its translation: CASSPLGPGGDTEAFF.

The chain recombines TRBV6-1 with TRBJ1-1; D not certain. CDR1 is MNHNS and CDR2 is SASEGT in the germline V gene. Trimming took off 5 bases at V and 5 bases at J, with 12 bases between the two ends. CDR3 length: 13 residues. Written as DNA, the CDR3 is TGTGCCAGCAGTAGACTTGGGAGGACTGAAGCTTTCTTT. This codes for CASSRLGRTEAFF.

The chain uses TRBV7-9 and TRBJ1-2; no definite D call. V was clipped by 4 bases and J by 0 bases, with 9 bases between them. This CDR3 comprises 14 residues. Germline V gene data show CDR1 as SEHNR and CDR2 as FQNEAQ (reference sequence). The CDR3 region is CASSSLGANYGYTF. Written as DNA, the CDR3 is TGTGCCAGCAGCTCCCTCGGAGCTAACTATGGCTACACCTTC.

There are a few counts of this clone. The J gene is TRBJ2-2, the V gene TRBV25-1; 8 nucleotides match TRBD2. The germline V gene encodes CDR1 MGHDK and CDR2 SYGVNS. The trim removed 7 bases at V and 5 bases at J, leaving 6 bases unmatched. The CDR3 is made up of 14 amino acids. This CDR3 reads CASTVAGGTGELFF. CDR3 sequence (DNA): TGTGCCAGCACGGTCGCGGGGGGAACCGGGGAGCTGTTTTTT.

Here the CDR3 reads CASSLPLGQGRYEQYF. In DNA form, the CDR3 reads TGTGCCAGCAGCTTGCCTCTGGGACAGGGGAGGTACGAGCAGTACTTC. The V call is TRBV5-4, the J call TRBJ2-7; TRBD1 aligns across 10 bases. The ends lost 1 base at V and 4 bases at J; junction bases unmatched: 8. The V gene's germline CDR1 is SGHNT and CDR2 YYREEE (reference sequence). The CDR3 length is 16 residues.

The chain uses TRBV7-3 and TRBJ2-1, with 8 bases fitting TRBD2. CDR3 length: 15 residues. Germline CDR1 is SGHTA and CDR2 is FQGTGA. With 2 bases clipped from V and 5 bases from J, the junction kept 5 bases outside the gene matches. This chain's CDR3 is CASSLRGGPNNEQFF. CDR3 DNA: TGTGCCAGCAGCTTACGGGGGGGTCCTAACAATGAGCAGTTCTTC.

The chain has TRBV18 and TRBJ1-3; D perhaps matches TRBD1 (5 bases). V was clipped by 3 bases and J by 0 bases, with 12 bases between them. The CDR3 sequence is 16 residues long. Germline lookup yields CDR1 KGHSH and CDR2 LQKENI. The DNA of the CDR3 is TGTGCCAGCTCACCGGAGGGACTCAGCTCTGGAAACACCATATATTTT. The encoded protein is CASSPEGLSSGNTIYF.

This rearrangement joins TRBV12-2 to TRBJ1-4. TRBV12-2 is a documented pseudogene. This CDR3 region has 15 residues. The CDR3 loop is CASRFSWFTYEKLFF. Written as DNA, the CDR3 is TGTGCAAGTCGCTTTTCCTGGTTCACCTATGAAAAACTGTTTTTT.

The gene calls are TRBV5-4 and TRBJ2-7; D is ambiguous. Germline CDR1 and CDR2: SGHNT and YYREEE (reference sequence). This CDR3 region has 16 residues. V was clipped by 0 bases and J by 0 bases, with 13 bases between them. The CDR3 sequence: CASSLGGQANSYEQYF. CDR3 DNA: TGTGCCAGCAGCTTGGGAGGCCAGGCAAACTCCTACGAGCAGTACTTC.

V and J are TRBV10-3 and TRBJ2-2; D ambiguous. Germline CDR1 ENHRY, CDR2 SYGVKD. Trimming took off 6 bases at V and 3 bases at J, with 5 bases between the two ends. CDR3 size: 12 residues. The CDR3 DNA reads as TGTGCCATCAGCCACGACACCGGGGAGCTGTTTTTT. Its protein product is CAISHDTGELFF.

The V call is TRBV4-2, the J call TRBJ2-2; TRBD1 aligns across 12 bases. This CDR3 is built from 17 residues. The V gene's germline CDR1 is LGHNA and CDR2 YNFKEQ. With V trimmed by 0 bases and J by 6 bases, 5 bases remained unmatched. CDR3 in DNA: TGTGCCAGCAGCCAAGATTGGGGACAGGGGGCTCCCGGGGAGCTGTTTTTT. This codes for CASSQDWGQGAPGELFF.

The V gene is TRBV13, the J gene TRBJ1-2; D is ambiguous. The V end lost 1 base, the J end lost 8 bases, and 5 bases lay between the germline ends. Per the germline V gene, CDR1 is PRHDT and CDR2 is FYEKMQ (reference sequence). The CDR3 sequence is 11 residues long. Here the CDR3 DNA reads TGTGCCAGCAGCTTAGTAGGAGGCTACACCTTC. Its protein is CASSLVGGYTF.

The chain employs TRBV5-1 and TRBJ2-3; 12 nucleotides align to TRBD2. Per germline, CDR1 SGHRS and CDR2 YFSETQ. Unmatched junction bases numbered 8, after V lost 1 base and J lost 2 bases. This CDR3 has 18 residues. The CDR3 spells CASSLLAGGLGDTDTQYF. CDR3 coding DNA: TGCGCCAGCAGCTTGCTAGCGGGGGGGCTCGGAGACACAGATACGCAGTATTTT.

The genes are TRBV29-1 and TRBJ2-3; D remains unclear. This CDR3 is 10 amino acids long. Germline V lookup: CDR1 SQVTM, CDR2 ANQGSEA. V lost 8 bases to trimming and J lost 6 bases, with 9 bases between them. CDR3 protein: CSLAEDTQYF. For the CDR3, the DNA is TGCAGCCTCGCTGAGGATACGCAGTATTTT.

This clone was counted between two and nine times. The chain carries TRBV7-2 and TRBJ2-7, with D hard to call. CDR1 and CDR2 (germline): SGHTA, FQGNSA. Trimming took off 1 base at V and 1 base at J, with 11 bases between the two ends. The CDR3 loop spans 15 amino acids. The CDR3 region is CASSLDSGGSYEQYF. The DNA of the CDR3 is TGTGCCAGCAGCTTAGACTCCGGCGGTTCCTACGAGCAGTACTTC.

The chain joins TRBV4-2 to TRBJ1-6; 7 nucleotides match TRBD1. CDR1 and CDR2 (germline): LGHNA, YNFKEQ. This CDR3 is 18 amino acids long. Trimming at V came to 2 bases and at J to 10 bases, leaving 17 bases not matched to a gene. The CDR3 reads CASSQRPRGQGFESPLHF. The CDR3 DNA follows: TGTGCCAGCAGCCAAAGGCCGAGGGGGCAGGGATTTGAATCACCCCTCCACTTT.

The gene calls are TRBV7-6 and TRBJ2-5, with D hard to call. Deletions cut 1 base from V and 2 bases from J, with 5 bases between. Per germline, CDR1 SGHVS and CDR2 FNYEAQ. This CDR3 spans 13 amino acids. CDR3 in DNA: TGTGCCAGCAGCTTAGGAACACAAGAGACCCAGTACTTC. Encoded protein: CASSLGTQETQYF. Based on the CDR3 plus reference TRBV7-6 and TRBJ2-5, the full variable domain is GAGVSQSPRYKVTKRGQDVALRCDPISGHVSLYWYRQALGQGPEFLTYFNYEAQQDKSGLPNDRFSAERPEGSISTLTIQRTEQRDSAMYRCASSLGTQETQYFGPGTRLLVL.